These 19 T cell receptor beta chains share one sample of origin, sequenced in a study of T cells in localized non-small cell lung cancer. The data were produced by immunoSEQ multiplex PCR, yet TCRdb's version contains in-frame clones alone and is incomplete. There are several hundred clones in the sample; approximately 19% occur only once, and about a tenth lies in the top ten. Sequencing was performed on normal lung tissue next to the tumor, taken before any cancer treatment. Every receptor here comes from a female donor over 55 with stage II lung adenocarcinoma.

The rearrangement uses TRBV28 and TRBJ1-2; maybe TRBD1 (5 bases). CDR3 length: 14 residues. Germline V gene data show CDR1 as MDHEN and CDR2 as SYDVKM. V was cut by 3 bases and J by 5 bases, with 13 bases left in between. Written as DNA, the CDR3 is TGTGCCAGCAGTTTGACGGACATTCGGTATGGCTACACCTTC. It yields the protein CASSLTDIRYGYTF.

In its sample, this clone was seen a few times. The rearrangement links TRBV28 to TRBJ1-5; TRBD1 might be the D (6 bases). The CDR3 loop spans 15 amino acids. Germline CDR1 is MDHEN and CDR2 is SYDVKM. V was cut by 6 bases and J by 1 base, with 13 bases left in between. CDR3 DNA: TGTGCCAGCAGCCCCAGGGGAGTCAGCAATCAGCCCCAGCATTTT. Residues: CASSPRGVSNQPQHF.

This clone was counted a single time. The rearrangement uses TRBV19 and TRBJ2-3; 7 nucleotides agree with TRBD2. This CDR3 has 17 residues. From germline, CDR1 is LNHDA and CDR2 SQIVND (reference sequence). V was pared by 0 bases and J by 1 base, with 7 bases of the junction left unmatched. CDR3 in DNA: TGTGCCAGTAGTATAGATTCAGGCGGGGGAGGCACAGATACGCAGTATTTT. Translating gives CASSIDSGGGGTDTQYF.

In this sample, this clone turned up a few times. V is TRBV4-1 and J is TRBJ2-7; 7 bases are a match to TRBD2. There are 15 residues in the CDR3. Germline trimming cut 1 base from V and 0 bases from J; bases unmatched to any gene: 3. Germline-derived CDR1 and CDR2 are MGHRA and YSYEKL. Here the CDR3 DNA reads TGCGCCAGCAGCCAAGGGGAGGGGAGCTCCTACGAGCAGTACTTC. Translating it yields CASSQGEGSSYEQYF.

The V gene is TRBV19, the J gene TRBJ1-5; TRBD1 might be the D (6 bases). This CDR3 region has 16 residues. Trimming removed 5 bases at V and 0 bases at J, with 14 bases between. In germline, CDR1 is LNHDA, CDR2 SQIVND (reference sequence). The CDR3 here is CASSPQTGNSNQPQHF. The CDR3 DNA reads TGTGCCAGTAGTCCCCAGACAGGAAATAGCAATCAGCCCCAGCATTTT. Full variable domain (outside the CDR3, taken from reference TRBV19 and TRBJ1-5): DGGITQSPKYLFRKEGQNVTLSCEQNLNHDAMYWYRQDPGQGLRLIYYSQIVNDFQKGDIAEGYSVSREKKESFPLTVTSAQKNPTAFYLCASSPQTGNSNQPQHFGDGTRLSIL.

This clone was picked up a small number of times. This rearrangement joins TRBV30 to TRBJ1-2, with D maybe TRBD1 (6 bases). CDR3 length: 14 amino acids. Trimming took off 6 bases at V and 5 bases at J, with 19 bases between the two ends. CDR1 and CDR2 (germline): GTSNPN, SVGIG (reference sequence). The CDR3 DNA reads as TGTGCCTGCCATCGGGACACCGGTCTATATGGCTACACCTTC. It specifies CACHRDTGLYGYTF.

The chain combines TRBV11-3 with TRBJ1-5; D not certain. Trimming took 1 base from V and 2 from J, leaving 9 bases between them. The CDR3 is made up of 15 amino acids. Germline assignment: CDR1 SGHNT and CDR2 YENEEA. The CDR3 nucleotides are TGTGCCAGCAGCTTAGGAGTTGGCCGCAATCAGCCCCAGCATTTT. This gives the protein CASSLGVGRNQPQHF.

The chain uses TRBV11-3 and TRBJ2-1, with 8 bases fitting TRBD2. The CDR3 runs 15 residues. CDR1 is SGHNT and CDR2 is YENEEA in the germline V gene. Germline trimming cut 1 base from V and 4 bases from J; bases unmatched to any gene: 3. The CDR3 nucleotides read TGTGCCAGCAGCTTAGTAGCGGGGATGTACAATGAGCAGTTCTTC. Residues: CASSLVAGMYNEQFF.

In this sample, this clone turned up a few times. This rearrangement joins TRBV6-7 to TRBJ1-2, with D tentatively TRBD1 (6 bases). TRBV6-7 is marked as an open reading frame, function uncertain. The CDR3 sequence is 13 residues long. The V end was cut by 4 bases, the J end by 3 bases, with 9 bases between. CDR3 loop: CASSSRGYYGYTF. CDR3 in DNA: TGTGCCAGCAGTTCCAGGGGCTACTATGGCTACACCTTC.

Sample share makes this clone large. The chain uses TRBV11-3 and TRBJ2-2; D uncertain. V was cut by 3 bases and J by 1 base, with 9 bases left in between. Germline CDR1 reads SGHNT; CDR2 reads YENEEA. The CDR3 contains 15 residues. The CDR3 region is CASSFGAGNTGELFF. As DNA, the CDR3 is TGTGCCAGCAGCTTCGGAGCAGGGAACACCGGGGAGCTGTTTTTT.

The gene calls are TRBV30 and TRBJ2-3, with TRBD1 identical over 9 bases. CDR3 length equals 15 residues. The ends lost 4 bases at V and 4 bases at J; junction bases unmatched: 9. The V gene's germline CDR1 is GTSNPN and CDR2 SVGIG (reference sequence). CDR3 region: CAWTGTGKWADTQYF. CDR3 sequence (DNA): TGTGCCTGGACGGGGACAGGGAAATGGGCAGATACGCAGTATTTT.

This clone showed up just a few times. The chain combines TRBV11-3 with TRBJ1-1; 7 bases agree with TRBD1. In germline, CDR1 is SGHNT, CDR2 YENEEA. The length of the CDR3 is 15 residues. V trimming: 3 bases; J trimming: 3 bases; junction bases outside the gene matches: 7. CDR3 in DNA: TGTGCCAGCAGCTTTGGCGGACAGGAGGACACTGAAGCTTTCTTT. Translation: CASSFGGQEDTEAFF.

This clone was detected a few times. The V gene is TRBV6-8, the J gene TRBJ1-1; D remains ambiguous. The CDR3 spans 15 residues. Germline assignment: CDR1 MNHGY and CDR2 SAAAGT. Trimming cost V 3 bases and J 1 base, with 12 bases left between them. The CDR3 region has the DNA TGTGCCAGCAGTTATCGTTTTCGTGGGAACACTGAAGCTTTCTTT. This sequence encodes CASSYRFRGNTEAFF.

This chain joins TRBV11-3 and TRBJ2-1; 12 positions match TRBD2. Looked up from germline, CDR1 is SGHNT and CDR2 is YENEEA. Trimming took 4 bases from V and 7 from J; bases not matched to a gene: 8. The CDR3 has 16 residues. CDR3 sequence reads: CASSSPSGRARNEQFF. The CDR3 DNA follows: TGTGCCAGCAGCTCCCCTAGCGGGAGGGCCCGTAATGAGCAGTTCTTC. Filled out from reference TRBV11-3 and TRBJ2-1, the complete variable domain reads EAGVVQSPRYKIIEKKQPVAFWCNPISGHNTLYWYLQNLGQGPELLIRYENEEAVDDSQLPKDRFSAERLKGVDSTLKIQPAELGDSAVYLCASSSPSGRARNEQFFGPGTRLTVL.

This clone showed up just a few times. J is TRBJ2-7 and V is TRBV11-3, with 9 nucleotides matching TRBD2. Germline CDR1 and CDR2: SGHNT and YENEEA. V was clipped by 3 bases and J by 5 bases; unmatched bases: 5. The CDR3 is made up of 14 amino acids. The CDR3 sequence: CASSLTSGYHEQYF. The CDR3, as DNA: TGTGCCAGCAGCTTGACTAGCGGTTACCACGAGCAGTACTTC.

By share of the sample, this clone is large. The chain recombines TRBV6-8 with TRBJ1-5; possibly TRBD1 for D (5 bases). The CDR3 covers 12 residues. Germline V gives CDR1 MNHGY, CDR2 SAAAGT. V was shortened by 10 bases and J by 11 bases, with 18 bases between the two germline ends. CDR3 DNA sequence: TGTGCCATCTCCCGCGGGGGTCCGGCCCAGCATTTT. It yields the protein CAISRGGPAQHF.

V gene TRBV4-1 combines with J gene TRBJ2-3; 8 bases match TRBD2. This CDR3 is built from 17 residues. The ends lost 5 bases at V and 2 bases at J; junction bases unmatched: 12. Per germline, CDR1 MGHRA and CDR2 YSYEKL. DNA for the CDR3: TGCGCCAGCAGCGTTGGGTTTGAAGCGGGGGTCACAGATACGCAGTATTTT. Translating gives CASSVGFEAGVTDTQYF.

The chain couples TRBV11-3 to TRBJ1-2; 8 bases are shared with TRBD1. The germline gives CDR1 SGHNT, CDR2 YENEEA. V gave up 5 bases and J gave up 8 bases; unmatched junction bases: 13. The CDR3 loop spans 15 amino acids. The DNA for the CDR3 is TGTGCCAGCAGCCAAGGGGAAAGACAGGGGTCCGGCTACACCTTC. Protein product: CASSQGERQGSGYTF.

J is TRBJ1-2 and V is TRBV1. TRBV1 is annotated as a pseudogene. The CDR3 is made up of 16 amino acids. CDR3 DNA sequence: TGCACCAGCAGTGCGATAAGTTTGTGCGAGACCTATGGCTACACCTTC. This translates into CTSSAISLCETYGYTF.